The TCR beta chain described here comes from a study of blood T cell repertoires in COVID-19. In the study overall: Collection of acute and convalescent COVID-19 samples took place in the United States, Italy and Spain.

The V gene lost 8 bases and the J gene lost 3 bases, with 11 bases spanning the gap. Germline CDR1 reads MDHEN; CDR2 reads SYDVKM. The CDR3 is made up of 12 amino acids. This table comes from immunoSEQ multiplex PCR, and its TCRdb copy is limited to in-frame clones, with some not included. The sample has roughly 48,000 clones, around 79% seen once. The sample consisted of peripheral blood. The V call is TRBV28, the J call TRBJ2-7, with D maybe TRBD2 (5 bases). The receptor was derived from a human donor with active or convalescent COVID-19. The donor label of this sample is uncertain. The CDR3 here is CASRLRGYEQYF. The CDR3 coding sequence is TGTGCCAGCCGTCTTCGGGGCTACGAGCAGTACTTC.